Presented here are 14 T cell receptor beta chains from one specimen sequenced in a study of blood T cell repertoires in COVID-19. Produced via immunoSEQ multiplex PCR; TCRdb's table is partial and in-frame only. The table lists 35,000 to 50,000 clones, about 91% of them singletons. Sequenced input: peripheral blood. Source of these receptors: a human donor in a cohort sampled during active COVID-19.

The chain has TRBV15 and TRBJ2-5; maybe TRBD2 (5 bases). This CDR3 region has 14 residues. The V end was cut by 0 bases, the J end by 2 bases, with 7 bases between. Germline V gives CDR1 LNHNV, CDR2 YYDKDF (reference sequence). The CDR3 DNA follows: TGTGCCACCAGCAGAGATCCGGGGCAAGAGACCCAGTACTTC. This encodes CATSRDPGQETQYF.

This clone was seen more than once but under ten times. This rearrangement joins TRBV11-2 to TRBJ2-3; TRBD2 matches 9 bases. The CDR3 is 15 residues long. V dropped 3 bases and J dropped 9; count of bases not matched to a gene: 10. The germline V gene has CDR1 SGHAT and CDR2 FQNNGV. The CDR3 reads CASSFSGGRTKTQYF. CDR3 DNA sequence: TGTGCCAGCAGCTTCAGCGGGGGGCGCACCAAGACGCAGTATTTT. Filled out from reference TRBV11-2 and TRBJ2-3, the complete variable domain reads EAGVAQSPRYKIIEKRQSVAFWCNPISGHATLYWYQQILGQGPKLLIQFQNNGVVDDSQLPKDRFSAERLKGVDSTLKIQPAKLEDSAVYLCASSFSGGRTKTQYFGPGTRLTVL.

The CDR3 DNA follows: TGTGCCAGCAGCAGCGGGACAGGGGATTATGGCTACACCTTC. Residues: CASSSGTGDYGYTF. This chain links TRBV5-5 with TRBJ1-2; 10 positions match TRBD1. This CDR3 has 14 residues. Germline V CDR1 and CDR2: SGHKS, YYEKEE (reference sequence). Trimming took 4 bases from V and 5 from J; bases not matched to a gene: 5.

The chain uses TRBV6-5 and TRBJ2-7; 10 bases match TRBD1. Trimming removed 4 bases from V and 6 bases from J; junction bases left unmatched: 6. The CDR3 totals 14 residues. Germline-derived CDR1 and CDR2 are MNHEY and SVGAGI. The CDR3 bases are TGTGCCAGCAGTTTCCGGGACAGGGGTTTCGAGCAGTACTTC. Protein product: CASSFRDRGFEQYF.

This sequence joins TRBV4-3 and TRBJ1-1; D is possibly TRBD1 (5 bases). There are 15 residues in the CDR3. Looked up from germline, CDR1 is LGHNA and CDR2 is YSLEER. V dropped 0 bases and J dropped 2 bases, with 10 bases sitting between them. CDR3: CASSQDLGGNTEAFF. DNA for the CDR3: TGCGCCAGCAGCCAAGATTTGGGGGGTAACACTGAAGCTTTCTTT.

This clone is a singleton in its sample. The rearrangement uses TRBV10-3 and TRBJ2-1; 9 bases are a match to TRBD1. The germline V gene has CDR1 ENHRY and CDR2 SYGVKD. The V and J ends lost 6 bases and 5 bases, in that order; junction bases with no gene match: 5. This CDR3 has 14 residues. CDR3 DNA: TGTGCCATCAGATCGGACAGGGGCGACAATGAGCAGTTCTTC. Protein: CAIRSDRGDNEQFF.

The chain links TRBV23-1 to TRBJ1-2, with D possibly matching TRBD1 (6 bases). TRBV23-1 is an open reading frame, and its role is uncertain. Trimming took 5 bases from V and 6 from J, leaving 16 bases between them. The CDR3 is 14 amino acids. CDR3 DNA: TGCGCCAGCAGTAGCACAGGGACCTTCGATGGCTACACCTTC. Its translation: CASSSTGTFDGYTF.

V gene TRBV12-3 or TRBV12-4 combines with J gene TRBJ1-1, with 8 nucleotides matching TRBD1. The V segment lost 7 bases and the J segment 4 bases; nucleotides outside the gene matches: 5. The CDR3 has 13 amino acids. The CDR3 nucleotides read TGTGCCAGCACCCGACAGGGGACCACTGAAGCTTTCTTT. Its translation is CASTRQGTTEAFF.

The CDR3 loop reads CASTLAGGRQETQYF. In DNA, the CDR3 is TGCGCCAGTACACTAGCGGGAGGGCGCCAAGAGACCCAGTACTTC. The chain uses TRBV5-1 and TRBJ2-5; 13 positions agree with TRBD2. The junction had 5 bases not matched to a gene; V was cut back by 8 bases and J by 1 base. The CDR3 contains 15 residues. CDR1 is SGHRS, CDR2 YFSETQ, per germline.

The rearrangement uses TRBV28 and TRBJ2-7; TRBD1 might be the D (5 bases). CDR1 MDHEN and CDR2 SYDVKM come from the germline V gene. The V end lost 4 bases, the J end lost 0 bases, and 16 bases lay between the germline ends. CDR3 length: 16 amino acids. The CDR3 loop reads CASSSVDSASSYEQYF. Here the CDR3 DNA reads TGTGCCAGCAGTTCCGTAGACAGTGCCTCCTCCTACGAGCAGTACTTC. The full variable domain, with the rest looked up from reference TRBV28 and TRBJ2-7, is DVKVTQSSRYLVKRTGEKVFLECVQDMDHENMFWYRQDPGLGLRLIYFSYDVKMKEKGDIPEGYSVSREKKERFSLILESASTNQTSMYLCASSSVDSASSYEQYFGPGTRLTVT.

The chain carries TRBV11-2 and TRBJ1-1; D perhaps matches TRBD1 (6 bases). The germline CDR1 and CDR2 sequences are SGHAT and FQNNGV. This CDR3 is 16 amino acids long. Trimming removed 4 bases from V and 1 base from J, with 16 bases in between. CDR3 in DNA: TGTGCCAGCAGCTACATACCGGGACAACGGAACACTGAAGCTTTCTTT. It encodes CASSYIPGQRNTEAFF.

This chain joins TRBV27 and TRBJ2-3; TRBD1 agrees at 11 bases. Germline loops: CDR1 MNHEY, CDR2 SMNVEV (reference sequence). This CDR3 region has 12 residues. The trim removed 5 bases at V and 14 bases at J, leaving 6 bases unmatched. The CDR3 protein is CASSPGTGGTYF. CDR3 DNA: TGTGCCAGCAGTCCAGGGACAGGGGGAACGTATTTT.

The chain links TRBV11-3 to TRBJ1-3, with 9 bases aligning to TRBD1. The CDR3 is made up of 12 amino acids. The germline V gene has CDR1 SGHNT and CDR2 YENEEA. Germline trimming cut 5 bases from V and 7 bases from J; bases unmatched to any gene: 0. The CDR3 here is CASSDRGNTIYF. CDR3 in DNA: TGTGCCAGCAGCGACAGGGGGAACACCATATATTTT.

The chain recombines TRBV19 with TRBJ1-6, with a weak D call TRBD1 (6 bases). With 4 bases removed from V and 9 bases from J, the gap between germline ends came to 16 bases. The CDR3 length is 15 residues. From germline, CDR1 is LNHDA and CDR2 SQIVND (reference sequence). CDR3 amino acids: CASSTDGTRLSPLHF. The CDR3 DNA follows: TGTGCCAGTAGTACGGACGGGACACGGCTTTCACCCCTCCACTTT.